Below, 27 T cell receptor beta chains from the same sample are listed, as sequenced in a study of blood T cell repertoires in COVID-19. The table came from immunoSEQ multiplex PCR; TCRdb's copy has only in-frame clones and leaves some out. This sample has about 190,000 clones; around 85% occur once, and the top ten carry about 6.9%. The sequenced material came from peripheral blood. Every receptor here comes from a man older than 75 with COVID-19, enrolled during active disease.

The CDR3 DNA reads as TGTGCCAGCAGGGGCCGGACGGCGGGGGGGTACACAGATACGCAGTATTTT. Its protein is CASRGRTAGGYTDTQYF. The chain couples TRBV2 to TRBJ2-3; 9 bases are a match to TRBD2. The CDR3 runs 17 residues. V shed 6 bases and J 2 bases; nucleotides not matched to a gene: 12. The germline CDR1 and CDR2 sequences are SNHLY and FYNNEI.

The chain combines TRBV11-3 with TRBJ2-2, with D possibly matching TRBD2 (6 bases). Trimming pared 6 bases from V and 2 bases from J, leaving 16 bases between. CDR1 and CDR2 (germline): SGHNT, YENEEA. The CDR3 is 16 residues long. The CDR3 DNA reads TGTGCCAGCAGAATGGGGCAGGGACTCAACACCGGGGAGCTGTTTTTT. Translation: CASRMGQGLNTGELFF.

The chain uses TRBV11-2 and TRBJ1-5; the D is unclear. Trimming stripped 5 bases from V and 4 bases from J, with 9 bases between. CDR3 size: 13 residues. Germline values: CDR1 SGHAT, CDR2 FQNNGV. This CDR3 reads CASSLAENQPQHF. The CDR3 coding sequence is TGTGCCAGCAGCCTTGCGGAGAATCAGCCCCAGCATTTT.

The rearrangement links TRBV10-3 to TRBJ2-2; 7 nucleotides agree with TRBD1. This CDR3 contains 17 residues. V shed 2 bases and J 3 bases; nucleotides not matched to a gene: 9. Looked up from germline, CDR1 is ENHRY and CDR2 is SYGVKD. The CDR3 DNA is TGTGCCATCAGTGAGACCCCGACAGGGAAGTACACCGGGGAGCTGTTTTTT. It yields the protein CAISETPTGKYTGELFF.

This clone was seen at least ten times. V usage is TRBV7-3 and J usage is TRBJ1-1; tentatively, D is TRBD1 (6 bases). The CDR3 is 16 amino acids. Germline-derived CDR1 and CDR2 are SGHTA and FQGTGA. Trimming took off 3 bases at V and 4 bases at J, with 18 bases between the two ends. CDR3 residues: CASSLTGVTVGTEAFF. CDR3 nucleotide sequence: TGTGCCAGCAGCTTGACAGGAGTAACGGTGGGCACTGAAGCTTTCTTT.

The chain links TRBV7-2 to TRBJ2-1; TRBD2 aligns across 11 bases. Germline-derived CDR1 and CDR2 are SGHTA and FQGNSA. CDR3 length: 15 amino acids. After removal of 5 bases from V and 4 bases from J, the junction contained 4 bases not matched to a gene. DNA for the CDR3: TGTGCCAGCAGCCCGACTAGCGGGGAATACAATGAGCAGTTCTTC. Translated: CASSPTSGEYNEQFF.

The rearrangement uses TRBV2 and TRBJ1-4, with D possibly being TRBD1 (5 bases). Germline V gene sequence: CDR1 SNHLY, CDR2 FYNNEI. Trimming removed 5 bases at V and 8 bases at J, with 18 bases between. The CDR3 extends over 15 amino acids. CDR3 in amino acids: CASSTLGGLREKLFF. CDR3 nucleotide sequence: TGTGCCAGCAGTACACTCGGGGGTTTGAGAGAAAAACTGTTTTTT.

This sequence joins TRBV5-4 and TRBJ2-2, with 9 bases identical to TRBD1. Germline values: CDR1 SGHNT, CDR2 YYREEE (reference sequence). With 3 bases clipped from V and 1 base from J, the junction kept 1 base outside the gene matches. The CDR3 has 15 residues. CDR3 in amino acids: CASSWDRVNTGELFF. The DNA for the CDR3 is TGTGCCAGCAGCTGGGACAGGGTGAACACCGGGGAGCTGTTTTTT. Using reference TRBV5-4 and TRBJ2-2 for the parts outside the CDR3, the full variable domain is ETGVTQSPTHLIKTRGQQVTLRCSSQSGHNTVSWYQQALGQGPQFIFQYYREEENGRGNFPPRFSGLQFPNYSSELNVNALELDDSALYLCASSWDRVNTGELFFGEGSRLTVL.

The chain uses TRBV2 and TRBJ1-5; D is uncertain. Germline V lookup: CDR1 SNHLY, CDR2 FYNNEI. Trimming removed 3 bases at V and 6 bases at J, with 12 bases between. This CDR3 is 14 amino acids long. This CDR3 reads CASSDRAAVQPQHF. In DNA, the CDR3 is TGTGCCAGCAGTGATCGGGCAGCGGTTCAGCCCCAGCATTTT.

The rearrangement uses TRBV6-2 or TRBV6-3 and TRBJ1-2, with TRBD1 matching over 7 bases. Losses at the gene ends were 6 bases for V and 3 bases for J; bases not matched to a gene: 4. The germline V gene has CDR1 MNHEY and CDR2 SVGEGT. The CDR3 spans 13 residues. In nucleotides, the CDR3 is TGTGCCAGCAGCGACAGGGCGGACTATGGCTACACCTTC. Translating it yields CASSDRADYGYTF.

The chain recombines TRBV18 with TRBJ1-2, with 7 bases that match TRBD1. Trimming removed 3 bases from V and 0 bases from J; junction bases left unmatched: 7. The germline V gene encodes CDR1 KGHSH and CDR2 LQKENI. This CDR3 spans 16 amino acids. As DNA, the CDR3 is TGTGCCAGCTCACCTGTTCGGGACAGCTCTAACTATGGCTACACCTTC. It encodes CASSPVRDSSNYGYTF. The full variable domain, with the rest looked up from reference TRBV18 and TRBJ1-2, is NAGVMQNPRHLVRRRGQEARLRCSPMKGHSHVYWYRQLPEEGLKFMVYLQKENIIDESGMPKERFSAEFPKEGPSILRIQQVVRGDSAAYFCASSPVRDSSNYGYTFGSGTRLTVV.

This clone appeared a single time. The CDR3 loop reads CATSDFGGSPLHF. CDR3 nucleotides: TGTGCCACCAGTGATTTCGGGGGATCACCCCTCCACTTT. The genes are TRBV24-1 and TRBJ1-6, with D possibly TRBD1 on 5 matching bases. Looked up from germline, CDR1 is KGHDR and CDR2 is SFDVKD. Between the trimmed V and J ends, which lost 1 base and 10 bases, there was a span of 7 bases. This CDR3 is built from 13 residues.

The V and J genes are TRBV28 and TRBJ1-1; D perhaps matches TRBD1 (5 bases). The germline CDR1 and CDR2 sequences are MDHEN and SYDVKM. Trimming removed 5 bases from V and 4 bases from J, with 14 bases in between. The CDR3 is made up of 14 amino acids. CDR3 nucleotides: TGTGCCAGCAGTCCCCCGACAGACCCCACTGAAGCTTTCTTT. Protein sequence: CASSPPTDPTEAFF.

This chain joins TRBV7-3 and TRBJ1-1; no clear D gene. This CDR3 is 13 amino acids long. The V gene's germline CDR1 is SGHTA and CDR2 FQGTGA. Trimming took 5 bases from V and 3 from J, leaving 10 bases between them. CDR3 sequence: CASSAQRDTEAFF. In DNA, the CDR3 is TGTGCCAGCAGCGCTCAGCGGGACACTGAAGCTTTCTTT. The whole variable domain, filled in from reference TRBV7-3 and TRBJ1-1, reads GAGVSQTPSNKVTEKGKYVELRCDPISGHTALYWYRQSLGQGPEFLIYFQGTGAADDSGLPNDRFFAVRPEGSVSTLKIQRTERGDSAVYLCASSAQRDTEAFFGQGTRLTVV.

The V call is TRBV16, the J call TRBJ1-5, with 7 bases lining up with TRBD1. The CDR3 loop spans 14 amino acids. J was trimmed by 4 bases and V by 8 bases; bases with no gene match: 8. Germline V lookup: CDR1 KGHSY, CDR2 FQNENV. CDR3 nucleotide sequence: TGTGCCAGCGCCCCCGGGACAGTAAATCAGCCCCAGCATTTT. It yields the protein CASAPGTVNQPQHF.

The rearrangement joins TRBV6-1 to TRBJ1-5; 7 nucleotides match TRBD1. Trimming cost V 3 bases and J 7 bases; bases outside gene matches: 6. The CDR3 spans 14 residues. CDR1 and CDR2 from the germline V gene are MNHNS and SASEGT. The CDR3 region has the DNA TGTGCCAGCAGTGAGAGACAGGGCTCCCAGCCCCAGCATTTT. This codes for CASSERQGSQPQHF.

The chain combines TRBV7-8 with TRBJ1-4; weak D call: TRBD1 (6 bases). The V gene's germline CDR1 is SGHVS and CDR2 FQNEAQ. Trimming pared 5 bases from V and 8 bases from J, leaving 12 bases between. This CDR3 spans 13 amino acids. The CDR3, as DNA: TGTGCCAGCAGCCTGGACAGACGGGAAAAACTGTTTTTT. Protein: CASSLDRREKLFF.

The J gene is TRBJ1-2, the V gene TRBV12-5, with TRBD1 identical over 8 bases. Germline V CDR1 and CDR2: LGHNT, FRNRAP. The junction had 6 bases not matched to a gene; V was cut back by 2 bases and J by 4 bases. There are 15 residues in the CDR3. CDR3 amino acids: CASGLTGGWVYGYTF. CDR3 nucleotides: TGTGCTAGTGGTTTGACAGGGGGTTGGGTCTATGGCTACACCTTC.

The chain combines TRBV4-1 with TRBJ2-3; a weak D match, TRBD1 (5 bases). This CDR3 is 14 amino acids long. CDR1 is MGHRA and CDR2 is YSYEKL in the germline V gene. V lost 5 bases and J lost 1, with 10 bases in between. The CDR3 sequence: CASSMGRRTDTQYF. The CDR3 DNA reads TGCGCCAGCAGCATGGGGCGCCGCACAGATACGCAGTATTTT.

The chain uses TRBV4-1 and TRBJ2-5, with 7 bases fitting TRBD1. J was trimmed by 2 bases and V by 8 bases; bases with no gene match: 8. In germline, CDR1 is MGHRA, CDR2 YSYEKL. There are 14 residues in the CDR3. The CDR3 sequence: CASGRDSDQETQYF. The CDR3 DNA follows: TGCGCCAGCGGCCGGGACAGCGATCAAGAGACCCAGTACTTC.

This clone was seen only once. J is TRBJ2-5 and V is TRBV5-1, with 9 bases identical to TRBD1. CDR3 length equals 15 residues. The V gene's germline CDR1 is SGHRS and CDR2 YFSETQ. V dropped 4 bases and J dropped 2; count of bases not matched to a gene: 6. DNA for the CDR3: TGCGCCAGCAGCGCCACAGGGGGCGGTCAAGAGACCCAGTACTTC. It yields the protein CASSATGGGQETQYF.

The CDR3 region is CATSRKGTGGQETQYF. CDR3 nucleotides: TGTGCCACCAGCAGAAAGGGGACAGGGGGCCAAGAGACCCAGTACTTC. The chain is built from TRBV15 and TRBJ2-5; TRBD1 matches 11 bases. V lost 2 bases and J lost 1; bases outside the gene matches: 3. Germline lookup yields CDR1 LNHNV and CDR2 YYDKDF (reference sequence). The CDR3 has 16 amino acids.

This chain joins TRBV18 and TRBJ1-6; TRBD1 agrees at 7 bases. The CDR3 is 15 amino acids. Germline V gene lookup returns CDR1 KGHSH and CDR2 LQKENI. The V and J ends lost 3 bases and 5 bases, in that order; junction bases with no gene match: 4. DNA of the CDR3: TGTGCCAGCTCACCGCAGGGACAGCATAATTCACCCCTCCACTTT. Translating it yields CASSPQGQHNSPLHF.

The CDR3 here is CASSLSRDRGFTF. The DNA for the CDR3 is TGTGCCAGCAGTTTATCGAGGGACAGGGGGTTCACCTTC. This chain connects TRBV27 to TRBJ1-2; 11 bases are shared with TRBD1. Per the germline V gene, CDR1 is MNHEY and CDR2 is SMNVEV (reference sequence). CDR3 length: 13 amino acids. V lost 0 bases and J lost 13; bases outside the gene matches: 4.

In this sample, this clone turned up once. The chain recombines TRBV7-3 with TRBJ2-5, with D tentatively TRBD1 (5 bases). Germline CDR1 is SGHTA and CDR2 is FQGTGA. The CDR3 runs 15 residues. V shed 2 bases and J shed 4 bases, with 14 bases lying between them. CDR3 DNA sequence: TGTGCCAGCAGCTTAGCGGCAGGGCGCCGAGAGACCCAGTACTTC. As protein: CASSLAAGRRETQYF.

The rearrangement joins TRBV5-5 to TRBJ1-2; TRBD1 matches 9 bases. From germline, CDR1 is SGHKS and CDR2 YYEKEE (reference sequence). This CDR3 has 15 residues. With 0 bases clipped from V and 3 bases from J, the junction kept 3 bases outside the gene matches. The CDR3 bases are TGTGCCAGCAGCTTGGTACAGGGGGCAGACTATGGCTACACCTTC. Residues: CASSLVQGADYGYTF. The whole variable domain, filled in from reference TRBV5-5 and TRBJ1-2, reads DAGVTQSPTHLIKTRGQQVTLRCSPISGHKSVSWYQQVLGQGPQFIFQYYEKEERGRGNFPDRFSARQFPNYSSELNVNALLLGDSALYLCASSLVQGADYGYTFGSGTRLTVV.

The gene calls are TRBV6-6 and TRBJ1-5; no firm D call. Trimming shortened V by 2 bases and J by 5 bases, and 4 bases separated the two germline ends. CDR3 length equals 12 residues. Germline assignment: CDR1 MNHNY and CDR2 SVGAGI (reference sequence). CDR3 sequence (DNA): TGTGCCAGCAGTTACGACTATCAGCCCCAGCATTTT. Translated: CASSYDYQPQHF.